The rows below give T cell receptor beta chains drawn from one sample of a study of spatial heterogeneity in lung cancer. Each CDR3 protein gets one entry after TCRdb re-called the 5' RACE reads with MiXCR. The sample has under 150,000 distinct CDR3 sequences; about 12% are singletons. Sequencing used PBMCs, obtained at follow-up. The receptors derive from a male donor with early-stage non-small cell lung cancer. Each CDR3 is given with its conserved first and last residue. A D gene is named only where the DNA matches it firmly. Not every row has a clone size; where given, it reads once, few, many or a size class.

clone_size,cdr3_length,d_call,j_call,v_call,cdr3_aa,cdr3_nt
many,15,-,TRBJ2-3,TRBV20-1,CSAPPLRDLRDTQYF,TGCAGTGCGCCCCCCCTCCGGGACTTACGAGATACGCAGTATTTT
once,15,TRBD1,TRBJ2-2,TRBV11-2,CASSSDRENTGELFF,TGTGCCAGCAGCTCCGACAGGGAGAACACCGGGGAGCTGTTTTTT
-,13,-,TRBJ1-5,TRBV14,CASSQNRNQPQHF,TGTGCCAGCAGCCAAAACAGGAATCAGCCCCAGCATTTT
many,15,-,TRBJ1-1,TRBV29-1,CSVDLRRRARTEAFF,TGCAGCGTTGATCTTCGACGACGGGCGCGGACTGAAGCTTTCTTT
few,16,-,TRBJ2-7,TRBV6-5,CASSYSSTGFSYEQYF,TGTGCCAGCAGTTACTCATCGACAGGTTTTTCCTACGAGCAGTACTTC
-,15,TRBD2,TRBJ2-7,TRBV5-4,CASSLEAASGYEQYF,TGTGCCAGCAGCTTGGAAGCTGCTAGCGGTTACGAGCAGTACTTC
many,14,TRBD2,TRBJ2-1,TRBV5-4,CASSSSGSYNEQFF,TGTGCCAGCAGTTCTAGCGGTTCCTACAATGAGCAGTTCTTC
few,15,-,TRBJ1-2,TRBV5-1,CASSLAGGSGYGYTF,TGCGCCAGCAGCTTGGCCGGGGGATCGGGCTATGGCTACACCTTC
few,13,-,TRBJ1-2,TRBV10-2,CASSAWGNYGYTF,TGCGCCAGCAGTGCTTGGGGGAACTATGGCTACACCTTC
-,14,-,TRBJ1-5,TRBV9,CASSVGGRNQPQHF,TGTGCCAGCAGCGTAGGAGGCCGCAATCAGCCCCAGCATTTT
few,14,-,TRBJ1-5,TRBV6-5,CASSPGHRNQPQHF,TGTGCCAGCAGCCCGGGACACCGCAATCAGCCCCAGCATTTT
-,14,TRBD2,TRBJ2-7,TRBV20-1,CSAWSGEDFYEQYF,TGCAGTGCTTGGAGCGGGGAGGACTTCTACGAGCAGTACTTC
many,14,-,TRBJ2-2,TRBV12-3/TRBV12-4,CASRWNLNTGELFF,TGTGCCAGCAGGTGGAACCTGAACACCGGGGAGCTGTTTTTT
-,11,-,TRBJ2-2,TRBV7-9,CASSRTGELFF,TGTGCCAGCAGTCGTACCGGGGAGCTGTTTTTT
few,13,-,TRBJ1-1,TRBV27,CASSLWGVTEAFF,TGTGCCAGCAGTTTATGGGGGGTTACTGAAGCTTTCTTT
-,14,TRBD2,TRBJ2-5,TRBV6-6,CASIRLAGEETQYF,TGTGCCAGCATTAGACTAGCGGGGGAGGAGACCCAGTACTTC
-,14,-,TRBJ2-7,TRBV10-3,CAISESDRPYEQYF,TGTGCCATCAGTGAGTCCGACAGACCCTACGAGCAGTACTTC
many,12,TRBD1,TRBJ1-5,TRBV20-1,CSARTGDQPQHF,TGCAGTGCTCGGACAGGGGATCAGCCCCAGCATTTT
few,16,-,TRBJ2-4,TRBV4-3,CASSQGEVGAKNIQYF,TGCGCCAGCAGCCAAGGGGAGGTGGGAGCCAAAAACATTCAGTACTTC
few,14,-,TRBJ2-5,TRBV5-4,CASSSAGLGETQYF,TGTGCCAGCAGCTCTGCCGGACTGGGAGAGACCCAGTACTTC
-,15,TRBD2,TRBJ2-1,TRBV20-1,CSARPLAGGYNEQFF,TGCAGTGCTAGACCGCTAGCGGGGGGTTACAATGAGCAGTTCTTC
many,18,-,TRBJ2-3,TRBV11-2,CASSLGRGRAYSTDTQYF,TGTGCCAGCAGCTTAGGACGTGGAAGGGCTTATAGCACAGATACGCAGTATTTT